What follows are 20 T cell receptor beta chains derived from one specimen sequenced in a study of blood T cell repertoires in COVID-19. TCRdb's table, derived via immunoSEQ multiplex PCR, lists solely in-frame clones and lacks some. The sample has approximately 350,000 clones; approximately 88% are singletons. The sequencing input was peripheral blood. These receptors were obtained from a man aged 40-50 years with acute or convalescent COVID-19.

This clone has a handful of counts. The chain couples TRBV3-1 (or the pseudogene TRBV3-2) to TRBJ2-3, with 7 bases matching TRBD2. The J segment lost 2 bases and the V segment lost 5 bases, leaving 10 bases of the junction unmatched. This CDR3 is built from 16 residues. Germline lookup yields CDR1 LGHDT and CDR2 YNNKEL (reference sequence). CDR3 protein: CASSGPGTNATDTQYF. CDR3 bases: TGTGCCAGCAGCGGTCCCGGGACTAACGCCACAGATACGCAGTATTTT.

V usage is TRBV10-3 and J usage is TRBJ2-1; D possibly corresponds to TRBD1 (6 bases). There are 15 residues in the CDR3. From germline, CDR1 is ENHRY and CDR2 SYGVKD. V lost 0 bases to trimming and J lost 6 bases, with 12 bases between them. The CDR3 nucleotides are TGTGCCATCAGTGAGTCGGGTTTAGGGGGCAATGAGCAGTTCTTC. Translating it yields CAISESGLGGNEQFF.

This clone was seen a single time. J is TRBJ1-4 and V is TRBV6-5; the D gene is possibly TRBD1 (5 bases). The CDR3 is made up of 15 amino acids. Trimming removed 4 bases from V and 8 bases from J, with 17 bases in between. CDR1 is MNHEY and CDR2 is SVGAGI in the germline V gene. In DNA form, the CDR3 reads TGTGCCAGCAGTTCTCGGGACTCTGGTTGGGAAAAACTGTTTTTT. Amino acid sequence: CASSSRDSGWEKLFF.

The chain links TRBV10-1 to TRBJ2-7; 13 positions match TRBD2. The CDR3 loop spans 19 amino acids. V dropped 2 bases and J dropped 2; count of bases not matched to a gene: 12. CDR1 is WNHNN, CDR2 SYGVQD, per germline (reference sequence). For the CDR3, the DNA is TGCGCCAGCAGTGAGACGGTCCCGGGACTAGCGGGGCGTCCCTACGAGCAGTACTTC. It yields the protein CASSETVPGLAGRPYEQYF.

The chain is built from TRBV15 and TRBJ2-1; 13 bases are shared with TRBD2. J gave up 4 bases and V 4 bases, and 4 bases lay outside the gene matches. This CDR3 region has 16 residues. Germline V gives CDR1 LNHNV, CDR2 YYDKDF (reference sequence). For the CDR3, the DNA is TGTGCCACCAGCAACCCGACTAGCGGGGGGTACAATGAGCAGTTCTTC. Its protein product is CATSNPTSGGYNEQFF.

CDR3 DNA: TGTGCCAGCAGCCCCCCCCCAGCGCGGGAGACCCAGTACTTC. Protein sequence: CASSPPPARETQYF. The rearrangement joins TRBV7-2 to TRBJ2-5; no clear D. The V gene lost 5 bases and the J gene lost 5 bases, with 15 bases spanning the gap. Germline loops: CDR1 SGHTA, CDR2 FQGNSA. This CDR3 region has 14 residues.

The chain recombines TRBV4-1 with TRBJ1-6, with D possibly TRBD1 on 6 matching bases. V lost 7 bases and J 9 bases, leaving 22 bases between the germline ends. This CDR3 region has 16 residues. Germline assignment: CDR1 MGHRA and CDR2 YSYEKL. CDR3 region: CASTHSFGTFSSPLHF. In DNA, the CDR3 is TGCGCCAGCACACACTCCTTCGGGACATTCAGTTCACCCCTCCACTTT.

The CDR3 sequence is CASSFSSLNIQYF. CDR3 nucleotides: TGTGCCAGCAGCTTCAGTTCCTTAAACATTCAGTACTTC. The chain has TRBV12-3 or TRBV12-4 and TRBJ2-4; no clear D. Between the trimmed V and J ends, which lost 6 bases and 6 bases, there was a span of 12 bases. The CDR3 length is 13 residues.

The CDR3: CARSLGHGLAGQETQYF. CDR3 nucleotides: TGTGCCAGAAGCTTGGGGCACGGACTAGCGGGGCAAGAGACCCAGTACTTC. The chain carries TRBV5-3 and TRBJ2-5; 12 nucleotides agree with TRBD2. TRBV5-3 is marked as an open reading frame, function uncertain. This CDR3 has 17 residues. V trimming: 0 bases; J trimming: 2 bases; junction bases outside the gene matches: 5.

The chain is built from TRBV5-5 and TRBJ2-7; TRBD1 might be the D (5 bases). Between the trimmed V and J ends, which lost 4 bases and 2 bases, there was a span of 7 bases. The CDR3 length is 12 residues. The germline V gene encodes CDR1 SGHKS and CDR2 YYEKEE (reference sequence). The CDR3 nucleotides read TGTGCCAGCAGCCAGGGCGCCTACGAGCAGTACTTC. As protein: CASSQGAYEQYF.

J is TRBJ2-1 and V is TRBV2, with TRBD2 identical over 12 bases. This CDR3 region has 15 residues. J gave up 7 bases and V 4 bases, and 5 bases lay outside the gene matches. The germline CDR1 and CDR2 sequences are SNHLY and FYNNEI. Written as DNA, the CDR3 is TGTGCCAGCAGTGGCCTAGCGGGGGGGACGAATGAGCAGTTCTTC. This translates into CASSGLAGGTNEQFF. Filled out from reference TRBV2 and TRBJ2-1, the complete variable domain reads EPEVTQTPSHQVTQMGQEVILRCVPISNHLYFYWYRQILGQKVEFLVSFYNNEISEKSEIFDDQFSVERPDGSNFTLKIRSTKLEDSAMYFCASSGLAGGTNEQFFGPGTRLTVL.

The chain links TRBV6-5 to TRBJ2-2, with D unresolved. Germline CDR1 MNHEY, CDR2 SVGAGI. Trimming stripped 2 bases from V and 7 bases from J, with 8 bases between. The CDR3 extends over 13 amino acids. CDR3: CASSYNGLGELFF. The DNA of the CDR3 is TGTGCCAGCAGTTACAATGGGCTCGGGGAGCTGTTTTTT.

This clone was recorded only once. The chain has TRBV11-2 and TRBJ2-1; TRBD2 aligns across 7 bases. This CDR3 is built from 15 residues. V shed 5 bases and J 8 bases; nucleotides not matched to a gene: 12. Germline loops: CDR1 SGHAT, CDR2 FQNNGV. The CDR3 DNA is TGTGCCAGCAGCCCGGGCTGGGGGGGAAAGGATGAGCAGTTCTTC. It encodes CASSPGWGGKDEQFF.

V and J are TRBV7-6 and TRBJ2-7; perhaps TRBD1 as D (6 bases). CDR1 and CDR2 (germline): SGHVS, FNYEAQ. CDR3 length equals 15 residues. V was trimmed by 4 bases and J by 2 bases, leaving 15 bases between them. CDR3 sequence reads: CASSSDRTATYEQYF. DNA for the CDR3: TGTGCCAGCAGCTCCGACAGGACAGCTACCTACGAGCAGTACTTC.

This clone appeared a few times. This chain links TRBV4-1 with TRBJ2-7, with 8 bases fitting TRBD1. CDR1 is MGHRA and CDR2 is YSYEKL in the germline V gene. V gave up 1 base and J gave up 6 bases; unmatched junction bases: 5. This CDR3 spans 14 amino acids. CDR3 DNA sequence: TGCGCCAGCAGCCAAGGCACAGGGGGAGGCGAGCAGTACTTC. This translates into CASSQGTGGGEQYF.

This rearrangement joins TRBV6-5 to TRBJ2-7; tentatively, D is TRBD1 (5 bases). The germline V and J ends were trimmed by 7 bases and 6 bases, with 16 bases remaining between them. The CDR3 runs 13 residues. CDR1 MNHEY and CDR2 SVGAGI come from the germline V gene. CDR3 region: CASTNLGVSEQYF. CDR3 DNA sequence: TGTGCCAGCACCAATTTAGGGGTGAGCGAGCAGTACTTC.

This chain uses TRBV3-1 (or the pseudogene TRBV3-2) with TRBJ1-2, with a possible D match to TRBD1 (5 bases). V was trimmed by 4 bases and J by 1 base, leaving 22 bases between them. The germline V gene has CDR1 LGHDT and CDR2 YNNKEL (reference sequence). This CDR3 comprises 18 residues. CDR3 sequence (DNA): TGTGCCAGCAGCCCATCATTAGGGGTGGAAGCCGTTAACTATGGCTACACCTTC. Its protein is CASSPSLGVEAVNYGYTF.

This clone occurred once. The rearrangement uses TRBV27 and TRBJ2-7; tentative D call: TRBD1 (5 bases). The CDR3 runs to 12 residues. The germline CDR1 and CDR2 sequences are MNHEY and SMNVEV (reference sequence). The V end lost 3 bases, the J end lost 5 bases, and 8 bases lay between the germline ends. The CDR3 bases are TGTGCCAGCAGTTTCCAGGGCGACGAGCAGTACTTC. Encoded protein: CASSFQGDEQYF.

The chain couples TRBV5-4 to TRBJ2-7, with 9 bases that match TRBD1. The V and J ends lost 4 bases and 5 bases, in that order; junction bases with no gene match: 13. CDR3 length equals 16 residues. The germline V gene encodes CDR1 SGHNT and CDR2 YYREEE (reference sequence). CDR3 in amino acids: CASSLFRDRVSDEQYF. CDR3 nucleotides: TGTGCCAGCAGCCTATTCCGGGACAGGGTATCGGACGAGCAGTACTTC.

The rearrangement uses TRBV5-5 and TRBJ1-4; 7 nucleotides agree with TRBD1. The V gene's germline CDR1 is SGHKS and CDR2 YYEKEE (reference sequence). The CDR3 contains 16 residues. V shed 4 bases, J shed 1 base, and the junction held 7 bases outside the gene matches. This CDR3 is CASSPRTGRTNEKLFF. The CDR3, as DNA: TGTGCCAGCAGCCCACGGACAGGCCGAACTAATGAAAAACTGTTTTTT.